These T cell receptor beta chains were read from a single sample in a study of blood T cell repertoires in COVID-19. Clones were read by immunoSEQ multiplex PCR, and TCRdb kept only the in-frame ones, dropping some. In the table there are 200,000 to 250,000 clones, 92% of which are singletons. Sequencing input: peripheral blood. Receptors were obtained from a man aged 25 to 45 with acute or convalescent COVID-19. The CDR3 runs from the conserved cysteine through the conserved F or W. D genes are given only for firm matches. Only some rows state a clone size, as once, few, many or a class for expanded clones.

CDR3 length	V gene	D gene	J gene	clone size	CDR3 protein	CDR3 DNA
13	TRBV5-1	TRBD1	TRBJ1-4	NA	CASSSGTEEKLFF	TGCGCCAGCAGCTCCGGGACAGAGGAAAAACTGTTTTTT
15	TRBV7-3	TRBD1	TRBJ2-7	NA	CASSGAGQGGYEQYF	TGTGCCAGCAGCGGGGCGGGACAGGGGGGATACGAGCAGTACTTC
14	TRBV28	NA	TRBJ2-2	NA	CASRGDSQAGELFF	TGTGCCAGCAGGGGGGACTCCCAGGCCGGGGAGCTGTTTTTT
15	TRBV19	TRBD1	TRBJ1-5	NA	CASSIGTGWDQPQHF	TGTGCCAGTAGTATAGGGACAGGATGGGATCAGCCCCAGCATTTT
15	TRBV15	NA	TRBJ1-1	NA	CATSRGQILNTEAFF	TGTGCCACCAGCAGAGGTCAGATATTGAACACTGAAGCTTTCTTT
13	TRBV27	NA	TRBJ2-1	NA	CASSWAVGREQFF	TGTGCCAGCAGTTGGGCAGTGGGTCGTGAGCAGTTCTTC
15	TRBV6-5	TRBD1	TRBJ1-2	NA	CASSYTNTGVVGYTF	TGTGCCAGCAGTTACACGAATACAGGGGTCGTGGGCTACACCTTC
15	TRBV18	TRBD1	TRBJ1-5	NA	CASSPETGGNQPQHF	TGTGCCAGCTCACCAGAGACAGGGGGTAATCAGCCCCAGCATTTT
14	TRBV7-2	TRBD1	TRBJ2-3	NA	CASSLGQGKDTQYF	TGTGCCAGCAGCCTCGGACAGGGGAAAGATACGCAGTATTTT
19	TRBV19	TRBD1	TRBJ1-5	NA	CASSVNPGQGLGGNQPQHF	TGTGCCAGTAGTGTAAACCCGGGACAGGGGCTTGGTGGCAATCAGCCCCAGCATTTT
16	TRBV2	TRBD1	TRBJ1-3	NA	CASQGQGTLSGNTIYF	TGTGCCAGCCAGGGACAGGGGACCCTCTCTGGAAACACCATATATTTT
14	TRBV10-3	NA	TRBJ1-3	NA	CAIRAGVAGNTIYF	TGTGCCATCCGAGCAGGGGTGGCGGGAAACACCATATATTTT
14	TRBV28	TRBD2	TRBJ2-7	NA	CASRGAGGQKEQYF	TGTGCCAGCAGAGGGGCGGGGGGGCAAAAAGAGCAGTACTTC
15	TRBV5-1	NA	TRBJ1-6	NA	CASSLGTVVNSPLHF	TGCGCCAGCAGCTTGGGGACAGTCGTGAATTCACCCCTCCACTTT
12	TRBV6-5	TRBD2	TRBJ2-7	NA	CASLWAGVEQYF	TGTGCCAGCCTTTGGGCGGGGGTCGAGCAGTACTTC
16	TRBV27	NA	TRBJ2-1	NA	CASSLHFGGEYNEQFF	TGTGCCAGCAGTTTACACTTTGGCGGGGAGTACAATGAGCAGTTCTTC
14	TRBV11-1	TRBD2	TRBJ2-1	NA	CASAPGGSYNEQFF	TGTGCCAGCGCGCCGGGGGGGTCCTACAATGAGCAGTTCTTC
13	TRBV12-3/TRBV12-4	TRBD1	TRBJ2-4	NA	CASSLGQGNIQYF	TGTGCCAGCAGCCTCGGACAGGGGAACATTCAGTACTTC
15	TRBV9	NA	TRBJ1-3	NA	CASSVVPGGGNTIYF	TGTGCCAGCAGCGTAGTACCAGGAGGGGGAAACACCATATATTTT
12	TRBV10-2	TRBD1	TRBJ2-7	NA	CASTGTGNEQYF	TGCGCCAGCACCGGGACAGGGAACGAGCAGTACTTC
16	TRBV6-5	NA	TRBJ2-1	NA	CASSSLDSSSYNEQFF	TGTGCCAGCAGTTCCTTGGACAGTAGCTCCTACAATGAGCAGTTCTTC
12	TRBV5-1	NA	TRBJ1-2	NA	CASSFAGLVYTF	TGCGCCAGCAGCTTCGCCGGACTGGTCTACACCTTC
15	TRBV30	TRBD2	TRBJ2-1	NA	CAWSRGLAGVGEQFF	TGTGCCTGGAGCAGGGGACTAGCGGGAGTTGGTGAGCAGTTCTTC
16	TRBV7-7	TRBD2	TRBJ2-5	NA	CASSLGPAGNQETQYF	TGTGCTAGCAGCTTAGGGCCAGCGGGGAACCAAGAGACCCAGTACTTC
14	TRBV18	NA	TRBJ2-1	NA	CASSRIEWEYEQFF	TGTGCCAGCTCACGCATCGAGTGGGAGTATGAGCAGTTCTTC
17	TRBV30	TRBD1	TRBJ1-5	NA	CAWTLRKRTGGPQPQHF	TGTGCCTGGACCTTAAGGAAGCGGACAGGGGGACCTCAGCCCCAGCATTTT
15	TRBV19	TRBD1	TRBJ1-4	NA	CASSGTAATNEKLFF	TGTGCCAGCAGTGGGACAGCGGCAACTAATGAAAAACTGTTTTTT
16	TRBV19	TRBD2	TRBJ2-2	NA	CASATSGISKRRGLFF	TGTGCCAGCGCGACTAGCGGGATTTCTAAACGGAGGGGGCTGTTTTTT
14	TRBV5-1	NA	TRBJ1-1	NA	CASSLVQGRTEAFF	TGCGCCAGCAGCTTGGTTCAGGGGAGAACTGAAGCTTTCTTT
14	TRBV2	NA	TRBJ1-3	NA	CASSVGLRGNTIYF	TGTGCCAGCAGTGTGGGACTAAGGGGAAACACCATATATTTT
15	TRBV3-1/TRBV3-2	NA	TRBJ2-5	NA	CASSQPPLIQETQYF	TGTGCCAGCAGCCAACCACCACTGATCCAAGAGACCCAGTACTTC
14	TRBV19	TRBD1	TRBJ1-5	NA	CASTIRDRIVPQHF	TGTGCCAGTACCATCCGGGACAGGATTGTGCCCCAGCATTTT
16	TRBV5-1	NA	TRBJ1-3	NA	CASSDKGPGSGNTIYF	TGCGCCAGCAGCGACAAAGGTCCAGGCTCTGGAAACACCATATATTTT
14	TRBV2	TRBD2	TRBJ2-3	NA	CASSDRLAGVTQYF	TGTGCCAGCAGTGATCGACTAGCGGGGGTTACGCAGTATTTT
14	TRBV3-1/TRBV3-2	NA	TRBJ1-2	NA	CASSQRGAHYGYTF	TGTGCCAGCAGCCAACGGGGAGCCCATTATGGCTACACCTTC
16	TRBV7-6	TRBD2	TRBJ2-2	NA	CASSLEIAGGPGELFF	TGTGCCAGCAGCTTAGAAATAGCGGGAGGGCCGGGGGAGCTGTTTTTT
17	TRBV4-1	TRBD2	TRBJ2-2	NA	CASLDFSREGFGGELFF	TGCGCCAGCCTAGATTTTAGCCGGGAGGGGTTCGGCGGGGAGCTGTTTTTT
13	TRBV9	NA	TRBJ1-1	NA	CASSTGVDTEAFF	TGTGCCAGCAGCACGGGGGTGGACACTGAAGCTTTCTTT
16	TRBV7-6	TRBD2	TRBJ2-5	NA	CASSLGSGAGAETQYF	TGTGCCAGCAGCTTAGGAAGCGGGGCCGGGGCAGAGACCCAGTACTTC
13	TRBV5-8	NA	TRBJ1-4	NA	CASKIPGSGKLFF	TGTGCCAGCAAAATCCCAGGGTCGGGAAAACTGTTTTTT
14	TRBV18	NA	TRBJ1-6	NA	CASSQDRSNSPLHF	TGTGCCAGCTCACAAGACCGGAGCAATTCACCCCTCCACTTT
19	TRBV4-1	TRBD2	TRBJ2-3	NA	CASSPRWGGSGLGSDTQYF	TGCGCCAGCAGCCCGAGATGGGGCGGGAGTGGCTTGGGATCAGATACGCAGTATTTT
14	TRBV3-1/TRBV3-2	NA	TRBJ2-7	NA	CASSQRQGIDEQYF	TGTGCCAGCAGCCAGCGGCAGGGTATCGACGAGCAGTACTTC
13	TRBV6-5	TRBD1	TRBJ1-2	NA	CASIRQGKGGYTF	TGTGCCAGCATTAGACAGGGGAAGGGTGGCTACACCTTC
17	TRBV3-1/TRBV3-2	TRBD1	TRBJ2-3	NA	CASSPVLPGQGGDTQYF	TGTGCCAGCAGCCCAGTATTACCGGGACAGGGAGGGGATACGCAGTATTTT
16	TRBV3-1/TRBV3-2	TRBD2	TRBJ2-3	once	CASSRAGTSVTDTQYF	TGTGCCAGCAGCCGAGCCGGGACTAGCGTCACAGATACGCAGTATTTT
8	TRBV30	NA	TRBJ1-4	NA	CAWEKLLF	TGTGCCTGGGAGAAACTACTTTTT
17	TRBV2	TRBD2	TRBJ2-3	once	CASSATGTSASTDTQYF	TGTGCCAGCAGTGCCACCGGGACTAGTGCTAGCACAGATACGCAGTATTTT
16	TRBV5-6	TRBD1	TRBJ1-1	NA	CASSRDRGGPRSEAFF	TGTGCCAGCAGCCGCGACAGGGGTGGGCCGAGGTCTGAAGCTTTCTTT
16	TRBV5-1	TRBD1	TRBJ2-7	NA	CASSPSTGGLTYEQYF	TGCGCCAGCAGCCCGTCCACAGGGGGGCTTACCTACGAGCAGTACTTC
16	TRBV19	NA	TRBJ2-5	NA	CASSIGVGMGQETQYF	TGTGCCAGTAGTATAGGGGTCGGGATGGGGCAAGAGACCCAGTACTTC
14	TRBV5-1	NA	TRBJ1-3	NA	CASSYKGDGNTIYF	TGCGCCAGCAGCTACAAGGGGGACGGAAACACCATATATTTT
14	TRBV24-1	TRBD1	TRBJ2-2	once	CATSEDRVAGELFF	TGTGCCACCAGTGAGGACAGGGTGGCCGGGGAGCTGTTTTTT
14	TRBV28	TRBD1	TRBJ1-6	NA	CASFRDRGGSPLHF	TGTGCCAGCTTCAGGGACAGGGGAGGTTCACCCCTCCACTTT